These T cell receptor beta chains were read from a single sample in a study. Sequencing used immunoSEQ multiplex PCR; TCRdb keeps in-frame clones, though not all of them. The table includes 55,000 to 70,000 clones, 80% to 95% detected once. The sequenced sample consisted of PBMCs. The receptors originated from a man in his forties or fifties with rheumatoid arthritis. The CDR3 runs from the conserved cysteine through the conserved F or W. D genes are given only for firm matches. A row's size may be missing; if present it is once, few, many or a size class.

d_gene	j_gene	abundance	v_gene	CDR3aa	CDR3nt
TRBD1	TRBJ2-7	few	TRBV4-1	CASSQSGQGYEQYF	TGCGCCAGCAGCCAATCGGGACAGGGCTACGAGCAGTACTTC
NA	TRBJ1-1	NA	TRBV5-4	CASSSVGAFFTEAFF	TGTGCCAGCAGCTCGGTCGGGGCCTTTTTCACTGAAGCTTTCTTT
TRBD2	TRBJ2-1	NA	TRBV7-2	CASSFTGTSSRGSYNEQFF	TGTGCCAGCAGCTTCACCGGGACTAGCTCCAGGGGCTCCTACAATGAGCAGTTCTTC
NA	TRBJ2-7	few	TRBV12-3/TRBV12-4	CASKLGRAYEQYF	TGTGCCAGCAAACTGGGCAGAGCCTACGAGCAGTACTTC
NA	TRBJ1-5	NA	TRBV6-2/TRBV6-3	CASSSNDVSQPQHF	TGTGCCAGCAGTTCAAACGATGTAAGCCAGCCCCAGCATTTT
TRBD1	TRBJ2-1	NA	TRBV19	CASSRTGTLDEQFF	TGTGCCAGTAGTAGGACAGGGACTCTCGATGAGCAGTTCTTC
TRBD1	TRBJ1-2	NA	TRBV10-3	CAISNGQAGDYGYTF	TGTGCCATCAGCAACGGACAGGCTGGGGACTATGGCTACACCTTC
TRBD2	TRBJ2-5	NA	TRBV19	CASSASGRALGETQYF	TGTGCCAGTAGTGCTAGCGGGAGGGCCCTCGGCGAGACCCAGTACTTC
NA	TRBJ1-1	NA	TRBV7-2	CASSRRGVRGTEAFF	TGTGCCAGCAGCCGTCGGGGGGTGAGAGGGACTGAAGCTTTCTTT
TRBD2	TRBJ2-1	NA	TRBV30	CAWSVHHSGASGNEQFF	TGTGCCTGGAGTGTACATCATAGCGGGGCCTCAGGCAATGAGCAGTTCTTC
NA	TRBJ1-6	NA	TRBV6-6	CASRGVNSPLHF	TGTGCCAGCAGGGGGGTTAATTCACCCCTCCACTTT
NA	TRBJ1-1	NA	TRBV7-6	CASSLAGANTEAFF	TGTGCCAGCAGCTTAGCGGGGGCCAACACTGAAGCTTTCTTT
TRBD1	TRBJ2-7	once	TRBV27	CASSLRLTGTGGKNEQYF	TGTGCCAGCAGTTTACGATTAACCGGGACAGGGGGCAAGAACGAGCAGTACTTC
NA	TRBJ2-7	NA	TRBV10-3	CAIKRNSEQYF	TGTGCCATCAAAAGAAACTCCGAGCAGTACTTC
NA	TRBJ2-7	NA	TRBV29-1	CSARGAYSYEQYF	TGCAGCGCCAGGGGGGCCTACTCCTACGAGCAGTACTTC
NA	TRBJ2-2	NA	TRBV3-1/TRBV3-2	CASSRLGSSNTGELFF	TGTGCCAGCAGCCGCCTAGGCAGCTCGAACACCGGGGAGCTGTTTTTT
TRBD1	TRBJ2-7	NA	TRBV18	CASSPQGQGYEQYF	TGTGCCAGCTCACCACAAGGACAGGGCTACGAGCAGTACTTC
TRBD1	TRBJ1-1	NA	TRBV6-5	CASRLGTATEAFF	TGTGCCAGCAGGCTCGGGACAGCCACTGAAGCTTTCTTT
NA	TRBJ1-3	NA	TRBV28	CASSPFLRGAGNTIYF	TGTGCCAGCAGTCCCTTCCTCCGGGGGGCTGGAAACACCATATATTTT
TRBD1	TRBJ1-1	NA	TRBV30	CAWSVRGRGDLGTEAFF	TGTGCCTGGAGTGTAAGGGGGCGCGGGGACCTTGGCACTGAAGCTTTCTTT
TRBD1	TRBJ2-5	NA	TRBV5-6	CASSRTGSGETQYF	TGTGCCAGCAGCCGGACAGGGTCAGGGGAGACCCAGTACTTC
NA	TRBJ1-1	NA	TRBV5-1	CASSYQGPNTEAFF	TGCGCCAGCAGCTATCAGGGGCCGAACACTGAAGCTTTCTTT